This T cell receptor (beta chain) was identified during a study of identical twins. TCRdb itself ran the 5' RACE reads through MiXCR, one entry per CDR3 protein. The sample records roughly 250,000 distinct CDR3 sequences, over 12% being singletons. General study points: Some out-of-frame alpha sequences were shared by twins, and these showed excess low generation probability. Twins' excess sharing was less marked for out-of-frame beta sequences. Insertions were reduced in abundant cord blood beta clonotypes but not in memory repertoires.

Healthy Caucasians, and only they, were the donors. This clonotype was counted a few times. Its antigen is unidentified. The ends were cut back, 0 bases at V and 1 base at J, with 9 bases in the middle. The CDR3 covers 14 residues. The germline V gene encodes CDR1 DFQATT and CDR2 SNEGSKA (reference sequence). The sequencing sample was made of memory (CD45RO+) T cells sorted from blood. This TCR came from a woman between 18 and 30 years old in good health. The chain carries TRBV20-1 and TRBJ1-1, with TRBD1 as a possible D gene (5 bases). The CDR3 loop is CSARDPTGNTEAFF. The CDR3, as DNA: TGCAGTGCTAGAGACCCTACAGGGAACACTGAAGCTTTCTTT.